This is a list of T cell receptor beta chains from one sample in a study of graft-versus-host responses after intestinal transplantation. The table came from immunoSEQ multiplex PCR; TCRdb's copy has only in-frame clones and leaves some out. The sample yields 45,000 to 50,000 clones, about 90% seen once. Antigens for these TCRs are unknown. The sequencing used unstimulated CD4+ T cells sorted from spleen or lymph node cells, collected before transplant. The receptors shown here come from a human donor who was the organ donor for an intestinal transplant. CDR3s include the opening cysteine and the closing phenylalanine or tryptophan. The D gene is left open where the match is weak. Expanded clones get a size class; other rows say once, few or many, or leave the size out.

J gene: TRBJ2-2
clone size: .
D gene: .
V gene: TRBV19
CDR3 protein: CASSPIGELFF
CDR3 DNA: TGTGCCAGTAGTCCTATCGGGGAGCTGTTTTTT

J gene: TRBJ1-6
clone size: .
D gene: .
V gene: TRBV4-1
CDR3 protein: CASSPRTTNSPLHF
CDR3 DNA: TGCGCCAGCAGCCCTCGGACAACTAATTCACCCCTCCACTTT

J gene: TRBJ1-1
clone size: .
D gene: .
V gene: TRBV30
CDR3 protein: CAWSVMRDTEAFF
CDR3 DNA: TGTGCCTGGAGTGTAATGCGGGACACTGAAGCTTTCTTT

J gene: TRBJ2-2
clone size: .
D gene: TRBD1
V gene: TRBV7-3
CDR3 protein: CASSSATGGGELFF
CDR3 DNA: TGTGCCAGCAGCTCTGCTACAGGGGGTGGGGAGCTGTTTTTT

J gene: TRBJ1-2
clone size: .
D gene: TRBD1
V gene: TRBV7-2
CDR3 protein: CASSDTGGGYTF
CDR3 DNA: TGTGCCAGCAGCGATACAGGGGGCGGCTACACCTTC

J gene: TRBJ2-2
clone size: .
D gene: .
V gene: TRBV7-7
CDR3 protein: CASSLTGVVGRLGTGELFF
CDR3 DNA: TGTGCTAGCAGCTTAACAGGGGTGGTCGGGAGGTTGGGCACCGGGGAGCTGTTTTTT

J gene: TRBJ2-1
clone size: .
D gene: TRBD2
V gene: TRBV7-3
CDR3 protein: CASSPRGENEQFF
CDR3 DNA: TGTGCCAGCAGCCCCCGGGGGGAGAATGAGCAGTTCTTC

J gene: TRBJ2-1
clone size: few
D gene: TRBD2
V gene: TRBV5-1
CDR3 protein: CASSRGLAGGVDEQFF
CDR3 DNA: TGCGCCAGCAGCCGGGGACTAGCGGGAGGAGTTGATGAGCAGTTCTTC

J gene: TRBJ1-5
clone size: .
D gene: .
V gene: TRBV6-6
CDR3 protein: CASLAAQGKSQPQHF
CDR3 DNA: TGTGCCAGCCTGGCAGCGCAGGGGAAAAGTCAGCCCCAGCATTTT

J gene: TRBJ1-1
clone size: .
D gene: .
V gene: TRBV29-1
CDR3 protein: CSVAGTLTNTEAFF
CDR3 DNA: TGCAGCGTGGCGGGTACCCTAACGAACACTGAAGCTTTCTTT

J gene: TRBJ2-7
clone size: .
D gene: .
V gene: TRBV5-8
CDR3 protein: CASSFRGVGEQYF
CDR3 DNA: TGTGCCAGCAGCTTTAGGGGAGTTGGCGAGCAGTACTTC

J gene: TRBJ2-7
clone size: .
D gene: .
V gene: TRBV6-1
CDR3 protein: CASTGLYGYEQYF
CDR3 DNA: TGTGCCAGTACAGGGCTTTACGGCTACGAGCAGTACTTC

J gene: TRBJ2-2
clone size: .
D gene: TRBD2
V gene: TRBV28
CDR3 protein: CASSSGLAGNTGELFF
CDR3 DNA: TGTGCCAGCAGCTCCGGACTAGCGGGAAACACCGGGGAGCTGTTTTTT

J gene: TRBJ2-3
clone size: .
D gene: TRBD2
V gene: TRBV11-2
CDR3 protein: CASSPTGTSGTDTQYF
CDR3 DNA: TGTGCCAGCAGTCCTACCGGGACTAGCGGCACAGATACGCAGTATTTT

J gene: TRBJ1-2
clone size: .
D gene: .
V gene: TRBV4-2
CDR3 protein: CASSQDLGPQSPGYTF
CDR3 DNA: TGTGCCAGCAGCCAAGATCTCGGACCCCAATCCCCGGGCTACACCTTC

J gene: TRBJ1-1
clone size: .
D gene: TRBD1
V gene: TRBV2
CDR3 protein: CASSRQGVNSEAFF
CDR3 DNA: TGTGCCAGCAGTAGACAGGGGGTGAACAGTGAAGCTTTCTTT

J gene: TRBJ2-2
clone size: .
D gene: .
V gene: TRBV9
CDR3 protein: CASSVGTVNTGELFF
CDR3 DNA: TGTGCCAGCAGCGTAGGGACTGTGAACACCGGGGAGCTGTTTTTT

J gene: TRBJ1-5
clone size: .
D gene: .
V gene: TRBV30
CDR3 protein: CAWSVGGNQPQHF
CDR3 DNA: TGTGCCTGGAGTGTAGGGGGCAATCAGCCCCAGCATTTT

J gene: TRBJ2-2
clone size: .
D gene: .
V gene: TRBV6-1
CDR3 protein: CASSSTGPGELFF
CDR3 DNA: TGTGCCAGCAGTTCCACAGGCCCCGGGGAGCTGTTTTTT

J gene: TRBJ1-1
clone size: .
D gene: .
V gene: TRBV7-3
CDR3 protein: CASSFAGGEIGEAFF
CDR3 DNA: TGTGCCAGCAGCTTCGCGGGAGGGGAAATTGGTGAAGCTTTCTTT

J gene: TRBJ1-1
clone size: .
D gene: TRBD1
V gene: TRBV6-5
CDR3 protein: CASRGTGYTEAFF
CDR3 DNA: TGTGCCAGCAGGGGGACAGGCTACACTGAAGCTTTCTTT

J gene: TRBJ1-3
clone size: few
D gene: TRBD1
V gene: TRBV7-2
CDR3 protein: CASSATGAGNTIYF
CDR3 DNA: TGTGCCAGCAGCGCAACAGGGGCTGGAAACACCATATATTTT

J gene: TRBJ2-1
clone size: once
D gene: .
V gene: TRBV19
CDR3 protein: CASSIWGFEQFF
CDR3 DNA: TGTGCCAGTAGTATCTGGGGCTTTGAGCAGTTCTTC

J gene: TRBJ1-4
clone size: .
D gene: .
V gene: TRBV6-6
CDR3 protein: CASSYEGTNEKLFF
CDR3 DNA: TGTGCCAGCAGTTACGAGGGTACTAATGAAAAACTGTTTTTT

J gene: TRBJ2-7
clone size: .
D gene: TRBD2
V gene: TRBV5-6
CDR3 protein: CASTPGLATYEQYF
CDR3 DNA: TGTGCCAGCACCCCGGGACTAGCCACCTACGAGCAGTACTTC

J gene: TRBJ1-1
clone size: .
D gene: TRBD1
V gene: TRBV4-3
CDR3 protein: CASSQGVGQVNTEAFF
CDR3 DNA: TGCGCCAGCAGCCAAGGTGTAGGACAGGTGAACACTGAAGCTTTCTTT

J gene: TRBJ1-4
clone size: few
D gene: .
V gene: TRBV28
CDR3 protein: CASRSTGNEKLFF
CDR3 DNA: TGTGCCAGCAGGTCAACAGGGAATGAAAAACTGTTTTTT

J gene: TRBJ2-1
clone size: .
D gene: .
V gene: TRBV19
CDR3 protein: CASSGGTPGLEPLEQFF
CDR3 DNA: TGTGCCAGTAGTGGAGGGACACCTGGACTAGAGCCCCTTGAGCAGTTCTTC

J gene: TRBJ1-2
clone size: .
D gene: .
V gene: TRBV28
CDR3 protein: CASSLSGSLGVSYGYTF
CDR3 DNA: TGTGCCAGCAGTTTAAGTGGCAGTCTGGGCGTGAGCTATGGCTACACCTTC

J gene: TRBJ1-4
clone size: .
D gene: .
V gene: TRBV7-9
CDR3 protein: CASSLQGINEKLFF
CDR3 DNA: TGTGCCAGCAGCTTACAGGGGATCAATGAAAAACTGTTTTTT

J gene: TRBJ1-4
clone size: .
D gene: .
V gene: TRBV30
CDR3 protein: CAWSAGTSEKLFF
CDR3 DNA: TGTGCCTGGAGTGCAGGGACAAGCGAAAAACTGTTTTTT

J gene: TRBJ2-7
clone size: .
D gene: .
V gene: TRBV5-6
CDR3 protein: CASSPALGEQYF
CDR3 DNA: TGTGCCAGCAGCCCGGCTCTCGGCGAGCAGTACTTC

J gene: TRBJ2-5
clone size: .
D gene: .
V gene: TRBV7-7
CDR3 protein: CASSLALRGETQYF
CDR3 DNA: TGTGCTAGCAGCTTAGCACTGAGGGGGGAGACCCAGTACTTC

J gene: TRBJ1-1
clone size: .
D gene: .
V gene: TRBV5-1
CDR3 protein: CASSLGAFEGNTEAFF
CDR3 DNA: TGCGCCAGCAGCTTGGGAGCTTTTGAGGGTAACACTGAAGCTTTCTTT

J gene: TRBJ2-2
clone size: .
D gene: TRBD1
V gene: TRBV9
CDR3 protein: CASSGRTGVGGELFF
CDR3 DNA: TGTGCCAGCAGCGGCCGGACAGGGGTAGGCGGGGAGCTGTTTTTT

J gene: TRBJ2-1
clone size: .
D gene: TRBD2
V gene: TRBV5-1
CDR3 protein: CASSRSGTRNEQFF
CDR3 DNA: TGCGCCAGCAGTCGTAGCGGGACGCGCAATGAGCAGTTCTTC

J gene: TRBJ1-2
clone size: .
D gene: .
V gene: TRBV5-4
CDR3 protein: CASSRDAVYGYTF
CDR3 DNA: TGTGCCAGCAGCAGGGACGCTGTTTATGGCTACACCTTC

J gene: TRBJ1-5
clone size: .
D gene: .
V gene: TRBV19
CDR3 protein: CASGGRGNQPQHF
CDR3 DNA: TGTGCCAGCGGCGGCCGGGGCAATCAGCCCCAGCATTTT

J gene: TRBJ2-5
clone size: .
D gene: .
V gene: TRBV19
CDR3 protein: CASSIGRESKETQYF
CDR3 DNA: TGTGCCAGTAGTATAGGGCGGGAATCCAAAGAGACCCAGTACTTC

J gene: TRBJ2-1
clone size: .
D gene: TRBD2
V gene: TRBV28
CDR3 protein: CASRRREGSNEQFF
CDR3 DNA: TGTGCCAGCAGAAGACGGGAGGGTTCTAATGAGCAGTTCTTC